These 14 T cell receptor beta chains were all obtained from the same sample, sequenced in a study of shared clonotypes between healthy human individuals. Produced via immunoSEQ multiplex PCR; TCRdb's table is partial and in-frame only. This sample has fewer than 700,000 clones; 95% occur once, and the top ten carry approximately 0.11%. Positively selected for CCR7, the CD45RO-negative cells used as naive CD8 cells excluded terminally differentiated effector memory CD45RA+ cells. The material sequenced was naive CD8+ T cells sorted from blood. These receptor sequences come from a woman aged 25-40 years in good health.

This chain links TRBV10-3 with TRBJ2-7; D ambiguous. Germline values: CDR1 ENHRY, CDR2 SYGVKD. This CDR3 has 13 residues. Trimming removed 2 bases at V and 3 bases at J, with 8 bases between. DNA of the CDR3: TGTGCCATCAGTGAGGAACCGCGCTACGAGCAGTACTTC. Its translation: CAISEEPRYEQYF.

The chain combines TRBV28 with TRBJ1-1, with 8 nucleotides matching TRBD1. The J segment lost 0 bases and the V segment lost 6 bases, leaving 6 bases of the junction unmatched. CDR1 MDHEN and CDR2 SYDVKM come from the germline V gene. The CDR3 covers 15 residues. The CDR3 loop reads CASRRGQGMNTEAFF. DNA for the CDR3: TGTGCCAGCAGACGTGGACAGGGCATGAACACTGAAGCTTTCTTT.

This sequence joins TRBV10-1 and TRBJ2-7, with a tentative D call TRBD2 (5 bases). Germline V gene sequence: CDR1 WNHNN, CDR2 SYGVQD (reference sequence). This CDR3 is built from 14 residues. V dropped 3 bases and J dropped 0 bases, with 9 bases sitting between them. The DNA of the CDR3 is TGCGCCAGCAGTGATGGACTTACCTCCTACGAGCAGTACTTC. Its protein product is CASSDGLTSYEQYF.

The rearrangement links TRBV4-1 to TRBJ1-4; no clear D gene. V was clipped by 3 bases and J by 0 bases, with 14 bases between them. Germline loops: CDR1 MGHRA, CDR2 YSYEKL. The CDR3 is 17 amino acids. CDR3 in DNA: TGCGCCAGCAGCCAGGTCAGGTTAGGAACAACTAATGAAAAACTGTTTTTT. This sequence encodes CASSQVRLGTTNEKLFF.

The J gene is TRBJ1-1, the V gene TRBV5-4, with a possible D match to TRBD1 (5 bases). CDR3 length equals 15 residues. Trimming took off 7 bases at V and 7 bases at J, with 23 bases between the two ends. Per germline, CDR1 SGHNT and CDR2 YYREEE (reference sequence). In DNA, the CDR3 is TGTGCCAGCTCCCCGGAGGGGCTGCTCGGATATGAAGCTTTCTTT. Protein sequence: CASSPEGLLGYEAFF.

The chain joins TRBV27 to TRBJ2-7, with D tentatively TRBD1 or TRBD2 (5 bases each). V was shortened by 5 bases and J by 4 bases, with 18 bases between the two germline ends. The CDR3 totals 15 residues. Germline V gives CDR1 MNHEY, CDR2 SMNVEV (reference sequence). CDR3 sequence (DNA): TGTGCCAGCAGTCCCGGGGTTTGGGGGAGTTACGAGCAGTACTTC. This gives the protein CASSPGVWGSYEQYF.

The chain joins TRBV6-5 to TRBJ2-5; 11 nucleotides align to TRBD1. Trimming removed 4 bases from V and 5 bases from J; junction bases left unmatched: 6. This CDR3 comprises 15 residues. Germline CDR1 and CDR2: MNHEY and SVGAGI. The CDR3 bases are TGTGCCAGCAGTTGGACAGGGGGCGTTTTGGAGACCCAGTACTTC. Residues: CASSWTGGVLETQYF.

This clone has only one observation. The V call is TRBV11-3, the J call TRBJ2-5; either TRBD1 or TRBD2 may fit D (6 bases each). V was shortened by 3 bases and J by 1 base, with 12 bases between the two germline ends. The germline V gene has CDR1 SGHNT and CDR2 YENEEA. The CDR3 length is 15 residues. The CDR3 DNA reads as TGTGCCAGCAGCTTGGGGGGCGGGACCCAAGAGACCCAGTACTTC. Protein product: CASSLGGGTQETQYF.

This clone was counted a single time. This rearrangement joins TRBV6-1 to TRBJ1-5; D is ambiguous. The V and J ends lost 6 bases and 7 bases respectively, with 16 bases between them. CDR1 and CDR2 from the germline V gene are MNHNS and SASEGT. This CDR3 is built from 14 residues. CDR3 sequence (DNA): TGTGCCAGCAGCGGAAGTAGAGCACGCCAGCCCCAGCATTTT. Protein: CASSGSRARQPQHF.

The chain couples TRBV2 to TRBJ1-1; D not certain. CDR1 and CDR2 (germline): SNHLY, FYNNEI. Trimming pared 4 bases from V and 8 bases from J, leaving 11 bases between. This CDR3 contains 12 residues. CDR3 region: CASSGGYGEAFF. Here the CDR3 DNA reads TGTGCCAGCAGTGGGGGATATGGAGAAGCTTTCTTT.

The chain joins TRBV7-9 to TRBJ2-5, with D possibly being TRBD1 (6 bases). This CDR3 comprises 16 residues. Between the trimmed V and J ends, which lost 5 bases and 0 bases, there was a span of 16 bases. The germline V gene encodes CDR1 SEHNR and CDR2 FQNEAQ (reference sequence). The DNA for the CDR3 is TGTGCCAGCAGCGACTCGGGGCAGGGGAACCAAGAGACCCAGTACTTC. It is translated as CASSDSGQGNQETQYF.

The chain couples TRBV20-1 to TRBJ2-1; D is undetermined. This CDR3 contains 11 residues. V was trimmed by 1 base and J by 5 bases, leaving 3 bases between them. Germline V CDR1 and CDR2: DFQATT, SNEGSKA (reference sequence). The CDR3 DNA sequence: TGCAGTGCTAGAGGTCACAATGAGCAGTTCTTC. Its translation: CSARGHNEQFF.

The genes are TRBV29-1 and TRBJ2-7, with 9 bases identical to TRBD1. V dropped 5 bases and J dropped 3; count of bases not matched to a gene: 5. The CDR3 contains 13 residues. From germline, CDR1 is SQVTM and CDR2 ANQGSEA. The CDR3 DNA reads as TGCAGCGTTAGACTGGACAGGGGCTACGAGCAGTACTTC. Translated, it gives CSVRLDRGYEQYF.

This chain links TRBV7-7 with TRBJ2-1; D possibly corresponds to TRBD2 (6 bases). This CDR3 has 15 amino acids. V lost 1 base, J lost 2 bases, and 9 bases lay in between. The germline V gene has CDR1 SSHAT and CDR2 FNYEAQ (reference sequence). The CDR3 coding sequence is TGTGCCAGCAGCTTAGGCGGGACCCCCTACAATGAGCAGTTCTTC. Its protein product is CASSLGGTPYNEQFF. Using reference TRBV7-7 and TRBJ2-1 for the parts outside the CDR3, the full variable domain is GAGVSQSPRYKVTKRGQDVTLRCDPISSHATLYWYQQALGQGPEFLTYFNYEAQPDKSGLPSDRFSAERPEGSISTLTIQRTEQRDSAMYRCASSLGGTPYNEQFFGPGTRLTVL.